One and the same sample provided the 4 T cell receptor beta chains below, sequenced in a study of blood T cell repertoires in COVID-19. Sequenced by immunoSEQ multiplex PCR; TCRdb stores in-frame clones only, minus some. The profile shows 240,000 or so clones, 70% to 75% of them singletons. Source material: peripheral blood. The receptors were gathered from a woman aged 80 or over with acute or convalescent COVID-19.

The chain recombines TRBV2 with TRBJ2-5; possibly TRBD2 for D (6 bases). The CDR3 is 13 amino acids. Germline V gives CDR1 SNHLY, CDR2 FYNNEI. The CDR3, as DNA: TGTGCACTTCCCGGGAGTCCCCAAGAGACCCAGTACTTC. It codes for CALPGSPQETQYF.

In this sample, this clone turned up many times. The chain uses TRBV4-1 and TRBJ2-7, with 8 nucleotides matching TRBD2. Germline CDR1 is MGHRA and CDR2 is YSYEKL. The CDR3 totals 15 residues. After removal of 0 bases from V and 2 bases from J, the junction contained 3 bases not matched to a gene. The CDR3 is CASSQENGGAYEQYF. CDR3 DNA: TGCGCCAGCAGCCAAGAAAACGGGGGGGCCTACGAGCAGTACTTC.

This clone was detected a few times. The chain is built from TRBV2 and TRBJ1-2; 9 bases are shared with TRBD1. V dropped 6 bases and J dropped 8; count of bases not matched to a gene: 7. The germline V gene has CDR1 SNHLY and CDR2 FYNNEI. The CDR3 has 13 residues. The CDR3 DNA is TGTGCCAGCAGAACCGGGACAGGGACGGGCTACACCTTC. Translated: CASRTGTGTGYTF.

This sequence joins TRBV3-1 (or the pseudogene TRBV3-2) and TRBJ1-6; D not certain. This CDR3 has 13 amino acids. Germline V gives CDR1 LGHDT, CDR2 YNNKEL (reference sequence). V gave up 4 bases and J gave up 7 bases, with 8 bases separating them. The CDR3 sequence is CASSPSSNSPLHF. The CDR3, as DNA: TGTGCCAGCAGCCCCTCCTCGAATTCACCCCTCCACTTT.